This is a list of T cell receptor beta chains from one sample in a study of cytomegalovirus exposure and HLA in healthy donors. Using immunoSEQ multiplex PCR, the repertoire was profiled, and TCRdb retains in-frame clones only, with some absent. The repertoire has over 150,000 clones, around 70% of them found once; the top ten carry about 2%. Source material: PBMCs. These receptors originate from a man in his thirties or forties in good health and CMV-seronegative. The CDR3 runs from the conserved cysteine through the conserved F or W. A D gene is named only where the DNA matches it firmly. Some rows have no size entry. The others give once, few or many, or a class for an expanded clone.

TGTGCCCGACTACCCGGGACAGTAACCTACGAGCAGTACTTC,CARLPGTVTYEQYF,14,TRBV6-5,TRBJ2-7,NA,TRBD1
TGTGCCAGCAGCCCAACAGGGACTAGCGGATACGAGCAATACTTC,CASSPTGTSGYEQYF,15,TRBV5-4,TRBJ2-7,NA,TRBD2
TGTGCCAGCAGCTTCCTCCGGGACAGGGGCAATGAGCAGTTCTTC,CASSFLRDRGNEQFF,15,TRBV7-2,TRBJ2-1,NA,TRBD1
TGTGCCAGCAGCCTCCTGCAGCCCTTAGCGGGGAGGATGTACAATGAGCAGTTCTTC,CASSLLQPLAGRMYNEQFF,19,TRBV7-2,TRBJ2-1,NA,TRBD2
TGTGCCAGCAGCGCTGAACAGGGTACGCAGTATTTT,CASSAEQGTQYF,12,TRBV9,TRBJ2-3,NA,NA
TGTGCCAGCAGCTTATTGGTAGCGGGGGCGACAGATACGCAGTATTTT,CASSLLVAGATDTQYF,16,TRBV7-2,TRBJ2-3,NA,TRBD2
TGTGCCAGCAGTGAGAACGGTAAAGAGGGTTTT,CASSENGKEGF,11,TRBV6-1,TRBJ1-5,NA,NA
TGTGCCAGCAGCTTGGGAGGGCTAGCGGGGGATGAGCAGTTCTTC,CASSLGGLAGDEQFF,15,TRBV5-6,TRBJ2-1,NA,TRBD2
TGTGCCGGGACAGGGGCAACCTACACCTTC,CAGTGATYTF,10,TRBV2,TRBJ1-2,NA,TRBD1
TGTGCCAGCAGCTTGTGGGGGGAAGGGGATACGCAGTATTTT,CASSLWGEGDTQYF,14,TRBV5-4,TRBJ2-3,NA,NA
TGTGCCAGCAGCATCGACAGGGCTAACACTGAAGCTTTCTTT,CASSIDRANTEAFF,14,TRBV7-9,TRBJ1-1,NA,TRBD1
TGTGCCAGCAGCCAAGCCGGGATCCAAGAGACCCAGTACTTC,CASSQAGIQETQYF,14,TRBV14,TRBJ2-5,NA,NA
TGTGCCAGCAGCCCTGGGTGGGGGAAGCGGGGGGGCGTCGAGCAGTACTTC,CASSPGWGKRGGVEQYF,17,TRBV7-8,TRBJ2-7,few,TRBD2
TGTGCTAGCAGCTTAAGAGACAGGGGGGGAGAGACCCAGTACTTC,CASSLRDRGGETQYF,15,TRBV7-7,TRBJ2-5,NA,TRBD1
TGTGCCAGCCATCTCGCCGGGACAGGGTTTCACGAGCAGTACTTC,CASHLAGTGFHEQYF,15,TRBV27,TRBJ2-7,NA,TRBD1
TGTGCCAGCAGCCAAGATCGGGGAGGGAAGCAGTACTTC,CASSQDRGGKQYF,13,TRBV4-2,TRBJ2-7,NA,TRBD2
TGTGCCAGCAGGACAGGGCCGGGGTATGAAAAACTGTTTTTT,CASRTGPGYEKLFF,14,TRBV28,TRBJ1-4,NA,TRBD1
TGCAGCGTGTCCCTAGCGGGGGGTCCGTTTGAGCAGTTCTTC,CSVSLAGGPFEQFF,14,TRBV29-1,TRBJ2-1,NA,TRBD2
TGTGCCAGCAGTTCCTCTGGCGGGGGGCGAACCTACGAGCAGTACTTC,CASSSSGGGRTYEQYF,16,TRBV6-6,TRBJ2-7,NA,TRBD2
TGTGCCAGCAGTGCAGGGGACCACTATGGCTACACCTTC,CASSAGDHYGYTF,13,TRBV6-5,TRBJ1-2,NA,NA